The 32 T cell receptor beta chains presented below share a single source sample, sequenced in a study of control samples from healthy donors and cancer patients. Assay: immunoSEQ multiplex PCR; the TCRdb copy retains only in-frame clones and omits some. The sample shows some 140,000 clones, 80% to 90% of them seen only once. The sample comprised blood. The receptors were gathered from a woman aged 25 to 39 in good health.

V gene TRBV29-1 combines with J gene TRBJ2-5, with unresolved D. CDR3 length: 16 amino acids. Germline V CDR1 and CDR2: SQVTM, ANQGSEA. Deletions cut 0 bases from V and 5 bases from J, with 19 bases between. Written as DNA, the CDR3 is TGCAGCGTTGAAGATCTGGAAGGCCAACCCCGGGAGACCCAGTACTTC. This encodes CSVEDLEGQPRETQYF.

The V call is TRBV6-5, the J call TRBJ1-5; maybe TRBD1 (5 bases). V shed 4 bases and J shed 1 base, with 8 bases lying between them. The germline V gene encodes CDR1 MNHEY and CDR2 SVGAGI. The CDR3 runs 14 residues. Here the CDR3 reads CASSSDRSNQPQHF. In nucleotides, the CDR3 is TGTGCCAGCAGTTCCGACAGAAGCAATCAGCCCCAGCATTTT.

The V gene is TRBV19, the J gene TRBJ2-7; 10 nucleotides line up with TRBD1. The V and J ends lost 5 bases and 3 bases, in that order; junction bases with no gene match: 7. The CDR3 covers 15 residues. Germline values: CDR1 LNHDA, CDR2 SQIVND (reference sequence). Here the CDR3 reads CASSWSGTGDYEQYF. CDR3 nucleotides: TGTGCCAGTAGTTGGTCAGGGACAGGGGACTACGAGCAGTACTTC.

The table lists this clone with a few counts. This chain joins TRBV30 and TRBJ2-1, with D tentatively TRBD2 (6 bases). Germline loops: CDR1 GTSNPN, CDR2 SVGIG (reference sequence). V dropped 4 bases and J dropped 0 bases, with 10 bases sitting between them. CDR3 length equals 14 residues. The DNA for the CDR3 is TGTGCCTGGACTCGGAGGGACTCCTACAATGAGCAGTTCTTC. The encoded protein is CAWTRRDSYNEQFF.

V and J are TRBV19 and TRBJ2-1, with 9 nucleotides matching TRBD2. The CDR3 has 15 amino acids. V shed 7 bases and J 10 bases; nucleotides not matched to a gene: 14. Germline CDR1 reads LNHDA; CDR2 reads SQIVND (reference sequence). Here the CDR3 DNA reads TGTGCCAGTACCCCGTCGAGCGGGAGGTCCGGAGAGCAGTTCTTC. Translated, it gives CASTPSSGRSGEQFF.

This chain links TRBV5-1 with TRBJ1-1; D gene unclear. V was trimmed by 3 bases and J by 0 bases, leaving 12 bases between them. This CDR3 comprises 15 residues. CDR1 SGHRS and CDR2 YFSETQ come from the germline V gene. The CDR3 region is CASSSDGIMNTEAFF. CDR3 in DNA: TGCGCCAGCAGCTCAGACGGCATCATGAACACTGAAGCTTTCTTT.

V gene TRBV27 combines with J gene TRBJ2-6, with 9 bases lining up with TRBD1. Germline lookup yields CDR1 MNHEY and CDR2 SMNVEV (reference sequence). CDR3 length: 16 amino acids. Germline trimming cut 3 bases from V and 2 bases from J; bases unmatched to any gene: 2. CDR3: CASSFGQGTGANVLTF. CDR3 coding DNA: TGTGCCAGCAGTTTCGGACAGGGGACTGGGGCCAACGTCCTGACTTTC.

The rearrangement links TRBV19 to TRBJ1-5; tentative D call: TRBD1 (6 bases). The germline V gene encodes CDR1 LNHDA and CDR2 SQIVND (reference sequence). The CDR3 has 14 residues. V shed 6 bases and J shed 7 bases, with 16 bases lying between them. The CDR3 coding sequence is TGTGCCAGTAGCTCCCAGGGGAGGGACCAGCCCCAGCATTTT. Residues: CASSSQGRDQPQHF.

This clone appeared a few times. The rearrangement uses TRBV7-8 and TRBJ1-2, with a tentative D call TRBD1 (5 bases). Deletions cut 1 base from V and 8 bases from J, with 17 bases between. The V gene's germline CDR1 is SGHVS and CDR2 FQNEAQ. The CDR3 sequence is 15 residues long. The DNA for the CDR3 is TGTGCCAGCAGCTTAGGCCTACAGGCGGCCGCGGGCTACACCTTC. It is translated as CASSLGLQAAAGYTF.

This rearrangement joins TRBV6-5 to TRBJ1-1, with 10 bases lining up with TRBD1. In germline, CDR1 is MNHEY, CDR2 SVGAGI. With 6 bases clipped from V and 5 bases from J, the junction kept 6 bases outside the gene matches. The CDR3 sequence is 14 residues long. The CDR3 nucleotides are TGTGCCAGCAGCGAGGGACAGGGGAAGACTGAAGCTTTCTTT. Amino acids: CASSEGQGKTEAFF.

This sequence joins TRBV10-1 and TRBJ2-3, with 9 bases lining up with TRBD2. Germline CDR1 WNHNN, CDR2 SYGVQD (reference sequence). With V trimmed by 4 bases and J by 0 bases, 8 bases remained unmatched. This CDR3 is 17 amino acids long. The CDR3 DNA reads as TGCGCCAGCAGTGGTCCTCTAGCGGGACTTAGCACAGATACGCAGTATTTT. It specifies CASSGPLAGLSTDTQYF.

The CDR3 nucleotides read TGTGCCAGTAGCCACCCCGGAAAGTGGGGAAAAGCTTTCTTT. Its translation is CASSHPGKWGKAFF. V and J are TRBV19 and TRBJ1-1; the D is unclear. Trimming shortened V by 6 bases and J by 9 bases, and 20 bases separated the two germline ends. The CDR3 extends over 14 amino acids. The germline CDR1 and CDR2 sequences are LNHDA and SQIVND (reference sequence).

V is TRBV28 and J is TRBJ1-5; D perhaps matches TRBD1 (6 bases). This CDR3 comprises 15 residues. The germline gives CDR1 MDHEN, CDR2 SYDVKM. V dropped 7 bases and J dropped 5 bases, with 18 bases sitting between them. CDR3 residues: CASKESRGGDQPQHF. The CDR3 DNA is TGTGCCAGCAAAGAGAGCAGGGGAGGGGATCAGCCCCAGCATTTT.

The chain combines TRBV28 with TRBJ1-2; no clear D. Germline CDR1 MDHEN, CDR2 SYDVKM. With 4 bases removed from V and 4 bases from J, the gap between germline ends came to 10 bases. The CDR3 is made up of 13 amino acids. CDR3 residues: CASSSLDRYGYTF. The CDR3 coding sequence is TGTGCCAGCAGTTCGCTAGACCGCTATGGCTACACCTTC.

The chain links TRBV19 to TRBJ1-6; no clear D gene. The CDR3 consists of 14 residues. With 7 bases removed from V and 4 bases from J, the gap between germline ends came to 11 bases. Germline V gives CDR1 LNHDA, CDR2 SQIVND (reference sequence). The CDR3 here is CASTPSFYNSPLHF. The CDR3 nucleotides are TGTGCCAGTACTCCTTCGTTTTATAATTCACCCCTCCACTTT. Combining the CDR3 with reference TRBV19 and TRBJ1-6 gives the whole variable domain DGGITQSPKYLFRKEGQNVTLSCEQNLNHDAMYWYRQDPGQGLRLIYYSQIVNDFQKGDIAEGYSVSREKKESFPLTVTSAQKNPTAFYLCASTPSFYNSPLHFGNGTRLTVT.

The V and J genes are TRBV28 and TRBJ1-6; D unresolved. V lost 6 bases and J 5 bases, leaving 11 bases between the germline ends. The V gene's germline CDR1 is MDHEN and CDR2 SYDVKM. CDR3 length: 14 amino acids. The CDR3 coding sequence is TGTGCCAGCAGGAAAGACCGCAATAATTCACCCCTCCACTTT. It codes for CASRKDRNNSPLHF.

This CDR3 reads CASRLQGSTDTQYF. The CDR3 coding sequence is TGTGCCAGCAGGCTACAGGGGAGCACAGATACGCAGTATTTT. The V call is TRBV6-4, the J call TRBJ2-3, with TRBD1 matching 7 bases. V trimming: 6 bases; J trimming: 0 bases; junction bases outside the gene matches: 3. From germline, CDR1 is MRHNA and CDR2 SNTAGT. CDR3 size: 14 residues.

The chain combines TRBV19 with TRBJ2-7, with D tentatively TRBD2 (5 bases). The V end lost 6 bases, the J end lost 6 bases, and 21 bases lay between the germline ends. Per the germline V gene, CDR1 is LNHDA and CDR2 is SQIVND (reference sequence). The CDR3 contains 15 residues. CDR3 residues: CASSPGSRGGLEQYF. The CDR3 DNA follows: TGTGCCAGTAGCCCAGGATCTAGAGGAGGCCTCGAGCAGTACTTC.

V usage is TRBV30 and J usage is TRBJ2-7; 10 positions agree with TRBD1. The germline CDR1 and CDR2 sequences are GTSNPN and SVGIG (reference sequence). V gave up 1 base and J gave up 4 bases; unmatched junction bases: 4. This CDR3 is 14 amino acids long. The CDR3 region is CAWSEGTGAYEQYF. Here the CDR3 DNA reads TGTGCCTGGAGTGAGGGGACAGGGGCGTACGAGCAGTACTTC.

CDR3 coding DNA: TGTGCCAGCACTCACTCTGGGGCCAACGTCCTGACTTTC. This encodes CASTHSGANVLTF. This sequence joins TRBV12-3 or TRBV12-4 and TRBJ2-6; D uncertain. V was shortened by 7 bases and J by 0 bases, with 4 bases between the two germline ends. This CDR3 comprises 13 residues.

The chain employs TRBV6-6 and TRBJ1-5; possible D gene TRBD1, 5 bases. CDR1 is MNHNY, CDR2 SVGAGI, per germline (reference sequence). V lost 10 bases, J lost 3 bases, and 10 bases lay in between. The CDR3 runs to 12 residues. In DNA, the CDR3 is TGTGCCACGGGGCAGAACAATCAGCCCCAGCATTTT. As protein: CATGQNNQPQHF.

The V gene is TRBV21-1, the J gene TRBJ1-2. TRBV21-1 is a pseudogene segment. There are 13 residues in the CDR3. This CDR3 reads CASSKSGNYGYTF. CDR3 sequence (DNA): TGTGCCAGCAGCAAGAGCGGTAACTATGGCTACACCTTC.

This clone was counted a few times. The rearrangement links TRBV15 to TRBJ2-7; D is possibly TRBD2 (6 bases). The CDR3 is 14 residues long. The V gene lost 3 bases and the J gene lost 3 bases, with 12 bases spanning the gap. Germline V gene sequence: CDR1 LNHNV, CDR2 YYDKDF (reference sequence). In DNA, the CDR3 is TGTGCCACCAGCAGTGAGCGGGCCATCTACGAGCAGTACTTC. It specifies CATSSERAIYEQYF.

This sequence joins TRBV20-1 and TRBJ2-2; 11 nucleotides align to TRBD2. Germline assignment: CDR1 DFQATT and CDR2 SNEGSKA (reference sequence). There are 16 residues in the CDR3. V gave up 3 bases and J gave up 6 bases; unmatched junction bases: 9. CDR3 in DNA: TGCAGTGCTAGTGATAGCGGGAGGGGAATGTCCGGGGAGCTGTTTTTT. Translation: CSASDSGRGMSGELFF.

The J gene is TRBJ2-6, the V gene TRBV5-4; tentatively, D is TRBD1 or TRBD2 (5 bases each). The V end was cut by 4 bases, the J end by 4 bases, with 12 bases between. This CDR3 is 15 amino acids long. Germline V gene data show CDR1 as SGHNT and CDR2 as YYREEE (reference sequence). The CDR3 loop reads CASSGGPEGANVLTF. The CDR3 coding sequence is TGTGCCAGCAGCGGGGGTCCGGAAGGGGCCAACGTCCTGACTTTC.

V gene TRBV19 combines with J gene TRBJ1-1; no definite D call. Trimming shortened V by 8 bases and J by 0 bases, and 13 bases separated the two germline ends. The CDR3 is 14 residues long. Germline V lookup: CDR1 LNHDA, CDR2 SQIVND (reference sequence). The CDR3 nucleotides read TGTGCCAGTGAGGCAACTTACTTGAACACTGAAGCTTTCTTT. Translation: CASEATYLNTEAFF.

This chain connects TRBV9 to TRBJ1-2, with a weak D call TRBD1 (5 bases). Germline V gene sequence: CDR1 SGDLS, CDR2 YYNGEE. The CDR3 length is 15 residues. The V end lost 0 bases, the J end lost 6 bases, and 15 bases lay between the germline ends. The CDR3: CASSVGTLKGNGYTF. The CDR3 DNA reads TGTGCCAGCAGCGTAGGCACTCTTAAGGGGAATGGCTACACCTTC.

The gene calls are TRBV27 and TRBJ2-7; D call uncertain. V lost 6 bases to trimming and J lost 0 bases, with 9 bases between them. This CDR3 spans 13 amino acids. In germline, CDR1 is MNHEY, CDR2 SMNVEV (reference sequence). CDR3 coding DNA: TGTGCCAGCAGCCGCGGCAGCTCCTACGAGCAGTACTTC. Its protein is CASSRGSSYEQYF.

This chain connects TRBV3-1 (or the pseudogene TRBV3-2) to TRBJ2-5, with D hard to call. Germline-derived CDR1 and CDR2 are LGHDT and YNNKEL (reference sequence). V was clipped by 0 bases and J by 5 bases, with 7 bases between them. This CDR3 is built from 13 residues. In nucleotides, the CDR3 is TGTGCCAGCAGCCAAGACCAGCGCGAGACCCAGTACTTC. Its translation is CASSQDQRETQYF.

J is TRBJ1-1 and V is TRBV6-1, with D hard to call. V was trimmed by 3 bases and J by 0 bases, leaving 5 bases between them. Per the germline V gene, CDR1 is MNHNS and CDR2 is SASEGT. There are 13 residues in the CDR3. The CDR3 region is CASSDYVNTEAFF. CDR3 sequence (DNA): TGTGCCAGCAGTGATTACGTGAACACTGAAGCTTTCTTT.

V and J are TRBV5-4 and TRBJ1-4; TRBD1 is a possible D gene (5 bases). Germline V gene lookup returns CDR1 SGHNT and CDR2 YYREEE (reference sequence). The V and J ends lost 3 bases and 7 bases respectively, with 13 bases between them. The CDR3 consists of 14 residues. For the CDR3, the DNA is TGTGCCAGCAGCTCCACAGGCGGCGGTGAAAAACTGTTTTTT. As protein: CASSSTGGGEKLFF.

The chain employs TRBV5-1 and TRBJ1-1; D is uncertain. The ends were cut back, 3 bases at V and 3 bases at J, with 15 bases in the middle. The CDR3 spans 15 residues. Germline loops: CDR1 SGHRS, CDR2 YFSETQ. CDR3 sequence: CASSSAPGSHTEAFF. CDR3 in DNA: TGCGCCAGCAGCTCGGCCCCCGGATCTCACACTGAAGCTTTCTTT.